Below, 19 T cell receptor beta chains from the same sample are listed, as sequenced in a study of blood T cell repertoires in COVID-19. The table came from immunoSEQ multiplex PCR; TCRdb's copy has only in-frame clones and leaves some out. The sample has 150,000 to 200,000 clones; more than 75% are singletons. The sample was peripheral blood. All receptors derive from a man in his forties or fifties with active or convalescent COVID-19.

The rearrangement uses TRBV21-1 and TRBJ1-5; the table gives TRBD1 as D, unverified against the DNA. TRBV21-1 is a pseudogene. The CDR3 runs to 17 residues. CDR3 nucleotide sequence: TGTGCCAGCAGCAACGATGGGGGCGGCGATAGCAATCAGCCCCAGCATTTT. Amino acid sequence: CASSNDGGGDSNQPQHF.

This clone is a singleton in its sample. The DNA of the CDR3 is TGTGCCACCCAGACGGGAATTAACTATGGCTACACCTTC. It translates to CATQTGINYGYTF. This rearrangement joins TRBV10-3 to TRBJ1-2; D unclear. The CDR3 loop spans 13 amino acids. Deletions cut 10 bases from V and 1 base from J, with 13 bases between. Per germline, CDR1 ENHRY and CDR2 SYGVKD.

In this sample, this clone turned up a few times. The V call is TRBV2, the J call TRBJ2-1; TRBD1 matches 8 bases. The J segment lost 8 bases and the V segment lost 2 bases, leaving 8 bases of the junction unmatched. The V gene's germline CDR1 is SNHLY and CDR2 FYNNEI. The CDR3 contains 15 residues. The DNA of the CDR3 is TGTGCCAGCAGTGAAAGGGCAGGGGGCGGACATGAGCAGTTCTTC. Its protein product is CASSERAGGGHEQFF.

The V gene is TRBV27, the J gene TRBJ1-2; 7 bases are shared with TRBD1. Germline V lookup: CDR1 MNHEY, CDR2 SMNVEV (reference sequence). This CDR3 has 14 amino acids. Trimming cost V 0 bases and J 5 bases; bases outside gene matches: 3. This chain's CDR3 is CASSLSGQLYGYTF. CDR3 DNA sequence: TGTGCCAGCAGTTTATCGGGACAGCTGTATGGCTACACCTTC.

The chain combines TRBV3-1 (or the pseudogene TRBV3-2) with TRBJ2-1, with 9 bases identical to TRBD2. The V and J ends lost 4 bases and 13 bases, in that order; junction bases with no gene match: 11. There are 14 residues in the CDR3. Germline V CDR1 and CDR2: LGHDT, YNNKEL (reference sequence). CDR3 region: CASSLGRRGGPQFF. The CDR3 bases are TGTGCCAGCAGCCTAGGGCGGCGGGGGGGCCCCCAGTTCTTC.

The V call is TRBV9, the J call TRBJ2-3; D uncertain. The germline V and J ends were trimmed by 3 bases and 0 bases, with 2 bases remaining between them. The germline V gene has CDR1 SGDLS and CDR2 YYNGEE. The CDR3 contains 12 residues. CDR3 amino acids: CASSASTDTQYF. The CDR3, as DNA: TGTGCCAGCAGCGCTAGCACAGATACGCAGTATTTT.

The rearrangement links TRBV5-1 to TRBJ2-7; maybe TRBD1 (6 bases). Germline CDR1 and CDR2: SGHRS and YFSETQ. The CDR3 loop spans 15 amino acids. V lost 4 bases and J lost 5, with 19 bases in between. CDR3 in DNA: TGCGCCAGCAGCCCACCTTCTGGGACACAAGACGAGCAGTACTTC. Residues: CASSPPSGTQDEQYF.

The rearrangement links TRBV5-1 to TRBJ2-7; 10 bases fit TRBD1. V lost 1 base and J lost 5; bases outside the gene matches: 3. CDR3 length equals 14 residues. Germline lookup yields CDR1 SGHRS and CDR2 YFSETQ. CDR3 bases: TGCGCCAGCAGCTTGAGACAGGGGGCCAACGAGCAGTACTTC. Translated: CASSLRQGANEQYF.

The chain employs TRBV9 and TRBJ1-6; D ambiguous. CDR1 SGDLS and CDR2 YYNGEE come from the germline V gene. This CDR3 is built from 15 residues. The germline V and J ends were trimmed by 0 bases and 5 bases, with 9 bases remaining between them. CDR3 in amino acids: CASSVEYGDNSPLHF. As DNA, the CDR3 is TGTGCCAGCAGCGTAGAGTACGGTGATAATTCACCCCTCCACTTT.

The chain couples TRBV29-1 to TRBJ2-7; 8 positions agree with TRBD1. CDR3 length: 14 amino acids. V shed 5 bases, J shed 2 bases, and the junction held 8 bases outside the gene matches. Germline-derived CDR1 and CDR2 are SQVTM and ANQGSEA. CDR3 nucleotides: TGCAGCGTTCAGACTGGGACAGGAACCTACGAGCAGTACTTC. Its translation is CSVQTGTGTYEQYF.

The rearrangement uses TRBV5-6 and TRBJ2-2, with D maybe TRBD1 (6 bases). Trimming removed 0 bases from V and 4 bases from J, with 13 bases in between. The CDR3 has 16 residues. The germline gives CDR1 SGHDT, CDR2 YYEEEE. CDR3 nucleotides: TGTGCCAGCAGCTTGGTTGCCAGGGGTGGCACCGGGGAGCTGTTTTTT. This gives the protein CASSLVARGGTGELFF.

The chain recombines TRBV10-3 with TRBJ1-1, with 7 positions matching TRBD1. V was clipped by 6 bases and J by 5 bases; unmatched bases: 9. Per the germline V gene, CDR1 is ENHRY and CDR2 is SYGVKD. This CDR3 is built from 14 residues. The CDR3 is CAISRGFGTTEAFF. DNA for the CDR3: TGTGCCATCAGCAGGGGGTTCGGCACTACTGAAGCTTTCTTT.

This clone was counted between two and nine times. V is TRBV5-1 and J is TRBJ1-6; no clear D gene. The CDR3 covers 13 residues. Trimming took off 5 bases at V and 13 bases at J, with 16 bases between the two ends. CDR1 is SGHRS and CDR2 is YFSETQ in the germline V gene. In DNA form, the CDR3 reads TGCGCCAGCAGGAATTTACAAAAGTCGCCCCTCCACTTT. This translates into CASRNLQKSPLHF.

This clone came up once. The gene calls are TRBV2 and TRBJ1-5, with D possibly TRBD1 on 6 matching bases. Between the trimmed V and J ends, which lost 8 bases and 0 bases, there was a span of 11 bases. The CDR3 length is 14 residues. Germline CDR1 reads SNHLY; CDR2 reads FYNNEI. The CDR3 DNA reads as TGTGCCAGCGGGGGGGCACCTAGCAATCAGCCCCAGCATTTT. It translates to CASGGAPSNQPQHF.

J is TRBJ2-7 and V is TRBV6-2 or TRBV6-3; D unclear. This CDR3 is built from 16 residues. V lost 0 bases and J 1 base, leaving 13 bases between the germline ends. The germline CDR1 and CDR2 sequences are MNHEY and SVGEGT. For the CDR3, the DNA is TGTGCCAGCAGTTACTCGAAATCTCAGAAGTCCTACGAGCAGTACTTC. It translates to CASSYSKSQKSYEQYF.

V usage is TRBV7-8 and J usage is TRBJ1-2; D gene ambiguous. Germline assignment: CDR1 SGHVS and CDR2 FQNEAQ. This CDR3 has 14 amino acids. Trimming left V 0 bases short and J 4 bases short, with 9 bases between. In DNA, the CDR3 is TGTGCCAGCAGCTTAGCGCGGAACTCCTATGGCTACACCTTC. This translates into CASSLARNSYGYTF.

The V and J genes are TRBV7-9 and TRBJ2-1, with D possibly TRBD1 on 5 matching bases. Trimming took off 5 bases at V and 2 bases at J, with 13 bases between the two ends. This CDR3 comprises 15 residues. Germline V gene lookup returns CDR1 SEHNR and CDR2 FQNEAQ (reference sequence). The CDR3 DNA reads as TGTGCCAGCAGCCCTCAGGCAGGGACCTACAATGAGCAGTTCTTC. Protein product: CASSPQAGTYNEQFF.

V and J are TRBV11-3 and TRBJ1-2, with D unclear. The CDR3 contains 14 residues. Deletions cut 5 bases from V and 5 bases from J, with 15 bases between. Germline assignment: CDR1 SGHNT and CDR2 YENEEA. CDR3 nucleotides: TGTGCCAGCAGCCCACAGACCAGTAATTATGGCTACACCTTC. Protein: CASSPQTSNYGYTF.

The chain has TRBV5-4 and TRBJ2-3, with TRBD2 matching over 8 bases. CDR3 size: 16 residues. The V gene's germline CDR1 is SGHNT and CDR2 YYREEE (reference sequence). J gave up 3 bases and V 6 bases, and 12 bases lay outside the gene matches. The CDR3 loop reads CASTPPGGLATDTQYF. The CDR3 nucleotides read TGTGCCAGCACCCCTCCGGGGGGGCTAGCAACAGATACGCAGTATTTT.